Following are 10 T cell receptor beta chains from one sample sequenced in a study of blood T cell repertoires in COVID-19. The assay was immunoSEQ multiplex PCR, and TCRdb's table has in-frame clones only and misses some. Altogether under 250,000 clones are present, about 88% being singletons, with the ten largest covering over 15%. The sample consisted of peripheral blood. The source is a man aged 45-65 years with COVID-19, enrolled during active disease.

The chain is built from TRBV12-5 and TRBJ2-5, with TRBD2 identical over 10 bases. The CDR3 totals 15 residues. With 3 bases clipped from V and 4 bases from J, the junction kept 5 bases outside the gene matches. From germline, CDR1 is LGHNT and CDR2 FRNRAP. The CDR3 loop reads CASGFVASGGETQYF. The CDR3 region has the DNA TGTGCTAGTGGTTTTGTGGCTAGCGGGGGAGAGACCCAGTACTTC.

The rearrangement uses TRBV5-1 and TRBJ2-7; TRBD1 might be the D (6 bases). In germline, CDR1 is SGHRS, CDR2 YFSETQ. Deletions cut 5 bases from V and 5 bases from J, with 8 bases between. The CDR3 spans 11 residues. The CDR3 here is CASSRGNEQYF. As DNA, the CDR3 is TGCGCCAGCAGTAGGGGGAACGAGCAGTACTTC.

This chain connects TRBV30 to TRBJ1-5; 9 bases line up with TRBD1. Looked up from germline, CDR1 is GTSNPN and CDR2 is SVGIG (reference sequence). The CDR3 covers 17 residues. V dropped 0 bases and J dropped 4; count of bases not matched to a gene: 10. In DNA, the CDR3 is TGTGCCTGGAGTGTACTCGGACAGGGGACACCAAATCAGCCCCAGCATTTT. Encoded protein: CAWSVLGQGTPNQPQHF.

The J gene is TRBJ1-1, the V gene TRBV12-3 or TRBV12-4, with 8 bases identical to TRBD1. V lost 6 bases to trimming and J lost 5 bases; unmatched junction nucleotides: 5. The CDR3 loop spans 13 amino acids. The CDR3 region is CASRTGDWTEAFF. CDR3 DNA: TGTGCCAGCAGGACAGGGGATTGGACTGAAGCTTTCTTT.

This clone was detected once. The J gene is TRBJ2-3, the V gene TRBV9, with a tentative D call TRBD2 (5 bases). The germline gives CDR1 SGDLS, CDR2 YYNGEE. CDR3 length equals 12 residues. Between the trimmed V and J ends, which lost 3 bases and 4 bases, there was a span of 6 bases. CDR3 residues: CASSERPDTQYF. CDR3 nucleotide sequence: TGTGCCAGCAGCGAGCGGCCAGATACGCAGTATTTT.

J is TRBJ1-6 and V is TRBV5-1; a possible D gene is TRBD1 (5 bases). Germline CDR1 reads SGHRS; CDR2 reads YFSETQ. The CDR3 covers 16 residues. V was pared by 3 bases and J by 0 bases, with 10 bases between. In DNA, the CDR3 is TGCGCCAGCAGCTCCTCGACAGACTCCTATAATTCACCCCTCCACTTT. It translates to CASSSSTDSYNSPLHF.

The chain is built from TRBV29-1 and TRBJ1-1; 9 nucleotides line up with TRBD1. V lost 3 bases, J lost 11 bases, and 10 bases stayed unmatched. The CDR3 is 13 amino acids. Germline V gives CDR1 SQVTM, CDR2 ANQGSEA. DNA of the CDR3: TGCAGCGTTGACCTCGGGACAGGGCGTCGGGCTTTCTTT. It yields the protein CSVDLGTGRRAFF. The full variable domain, with the rest looked up from reference TRBV29-1 and TRBJ1-1, is SAVISQKPSRDICQRGTSLTIQCQVDSQVTMMFWYRQQPGQSLTLIATANQGSEATYESGFVIDKFPISRPNLTFSTLTVSNMSPEDSSIYLCSVDLGTGRRAFFGQGTRLTVV.

DNA of the CDR3: TGTGCCAGTACGGTAAGCGGAAGCACCTACAATGAGCAGTTCTTC. This encodes CASTVSGSTYNEQFF. The rearrangement links TRBV19 to TRBJ2-1; possible D gene TRBD2, 5 bases. The CDR3 has 15 amino acids. The germline V gene has CDR1 LNHDA and CDR2 SQIVND (reference sequence). Trimming cost V 7 bases and J 2 bases, with 15 bases left between them.

This clone was seen a few times. The chain recombines TRBV7-9 with TRBJ1-6; no clear D. V shed 1 base and J shed 6 bases, with 10 bases lying between them. The CDR3 runs 15 residues. CDR1 is SEHNR, CDR2 FQNEAQ, per germline (reference sequence). CDR3 sequence (DNA): TGTGCCAGCAGCTTAGATGGGCAGATTAATTCACCCCTCCACTTT. Translated: CASSLDGQINSPLHF.

This clone has only one observation. The chain employs TRBV9 and TRBJ2-2; TRBD2 is a possible D gene (5 bases). CDR3 size: 11 residues. Germline values: CDR1 SGDLS, CDR2 YYNGEE. The V end lost 4 bases, the J end lost 7 bases, and 5 bases lay between the germline ends. CDR3 protein: CASSTSGELFF. The CDR3 coding sequence is TGTGCCAGCAGCACTAGCGGGGAGCTGTTTTTT.